Below, 23 T cell receptor beta chains from the same sample are listed, as sequenced in a study of blood T cells in healthy people across ages (dated by TCRdb to the mid-2010s). Preparation of the library involved 5' RACE. TCRdb lists the instrument as Illumina HiSeq 2500. The second PCR ran for about 6 to 12 cycles and used a J-beta primer mix along with a sample-barcoded 5' primer. TCRdb itself trimmed the public reads at Q25 with fastp, ran MiXCR and retained productive beta chains. Entries that share a CDR3 protein sequence are merged under the most common genes and DNA. A total of some 710,000 distinct CDR3 sequences appear in this sample, 46% of them only once. Approximately 18% of the sample belongs to the ten largest clones. Sequencing was carried out using blood. The receptor source for this set is an elderly man in good health.

J is TRBJ2-1 and V is TRBV20-1; D is perhaps TRBD2 (6 bases). The CDR3 is 16 residues long. CDR1 is DFQATT, CDR2 SNEGSKA, per germline (reference sequence). V shed 1 base and J shed 1 base, with 14 bases lying between them. The CDR3 sequence: CSARGQTGLSYNEQFF. The CDR3 bases are TGCAGTGCTAGAGGACAAACGGGACTTTCCTACAATGAGCAGTTCTTC.

This clonotype came up a few times. This chain joins TRBV3-1 and TRBJ2-7, with a weak D call TRBD1 (5 bases). Trimming stripped 2 bases from V and 3 bases from J, with 8 bases between. The CDR3 runs to 13 residues. The germline CDR1 and CDR2 sequences are LGHDT and YNNKEL (reference sequence). CDR3 DNA: TGTGCCAGCAGCCAACAGGGAAACTACGAGCAGTACTTC. This translates into CASSQQGNYEQYF.

This rearrangement joins TRBV2 to TRBJ2-4, with 9 bases aligning to TRBD1. V lost 2 bases, J lost 8 bases, and 7 bases stayed unmatched. The CDR3 runs 15 residues. In germline, CDR1 is SNHLY, CDR2 FYNNEI. CDR3 DNA: TGTGCCAGCAGTGAAACAGGGGGCGCGGTTGACATTCAGTACTTC. Amino acid sequence: CASSETGGAVDIQYF.

This clonotype occurred a few times. The rearrangement uses TRBV12-2 and TRBJ1-4. TRBV12-2 counts as a pseudogene. This CDR3 region has 15 residues. This CDR3 is CASRFQECFNEKLFF. CDR3 in DNA: TGTGCAAGTCGCTTCCAAGAGTGTTTTAATGAAAAACTGTTTTTT.

This clonotype was observed a few times. This sequence joins TRBV3-1 and TRBJ1-6; TRBD1 is a possible D gene (6 bases). V dropped 4 bases and J dropped 5 bases, with 9 bases sitting between them. This CDR3 is built from 14 residues. Per the germline V gene, CDR1 is LGHDT and CDR2 is YNNKEL (reference sequence). This chain's CDR3 is CASSRRDNNSPLHF. CDR3 bases: TGTGCCAGCAGCCGCCGGGACAATAATTCACCCCTCCACTTT.

Concerning this clonotype itself: Germline is not matched at one junction end, which may reflect a read error. The rearrangement links TRBV11-2 to TRBJ2-5; TRBD2 matches 9 bases. Germline assignment: CDR1 SGHAT and CDR2 FQNNGV. There are 15 residues in the CDR3. The CDR3 sequence: CASRLAGERRGTQYF. The CDR3 DNA follows: TGTGCCAGCAGATTAGCGGGGGAGAGGCGTGGGACCCAGTACTTC.

This clonotype was counted only a few times. In DNA form, the CDR3 reads TGTGCCAGTAGTCGGGACAGTCATGAAAAACTGTTTTTT. Residues: CASSRDSHEKLFF. The chain recombines TRBV19 with TRBJ1-4, with TRBD1 identical over 7 bases. CDR3 size: 13 residues. Germline V gene lookup returns CDR1 LNHDA and CDR2 SQIVND (reference sequence). With V trimmed by 5 bases and J by 6 bases, 3 bases remained unmatched.

The CDR3 region has the DNA TGTGCCACCAGTGATTACAGGAAAGATACGCAGTATTTT. It codes for CATSDYRKDTQYF. The V and J genes are TRBV24-1 and TRBJ2-3; possibly TRBD1 for D (5 bases). Germline V gene sequence: CDR1 KGHDR, CDR2 SFDVKD. The CDR3 has 13 residues. The V gene lost 2 bases and the J gene lost 5 bases, with 7 bases spanning the gap.

The V call is TRBV20-1, the J call TRBJ1-1, with D perhaps matching TRBD1 (6 bases). The length of the CDR3 is 13 residues. In germline, CDR1 is DFQATT, CDR2 SNEGSKA (reference sequence). V was cut by 2 bases and J by 7 bases, with 14 bases left in between. This CDR3 reads CSARPRGVIEAFF. CDR3 bases: TGCAGTGCTAGACCCAGGGGAGTAATTGAAGCTTTCTTT.

This clonotype came up a few times. The V gene is TRBV7-9, the J gene TRBJ2-7, with TRBD1 matching 7 bases. Trimming at V came to 5 bases and at J to 1 base, leaving 5 bases not matched to a gene. Per the germline V gene, CDR1 is SEHNR and CDR2 is FQNEAQ (reference sequence). The CDR3 sequence is 14 residues long. The chain's CDR3 is CASSESTGSYEQYF. CDR3 nucleotide sequence: TGTGCCAGCAGCGAATCGACAGGGTCCTACGAGCAGTACTTC.

This CDR3 is CSARELQDYGYTF. For the CDR3, the DNA is TGCAGTGCTAGGGAATTACAGGACTATGGCTACACCTTC. The gene calls are TRBV20-1 and TRBJ1-2; possibly TRBD1 for D (5 bases). Germline lookup yields CDR1 DFQATT and CDR2 SNEGSKA (reference sequence). This CDR3 spans 13 amino acids. Trimming removed 3 bases from V and 3 bases from J, with 11 bases in between.

This sequence joins TRBV2 and TRBJ2-7; D tentatively reads TRBD1 or TRBD2 (5 bases each). The CDR3 contains 12 residues. Per germline, CDR1 SNHLY and CDR2 FYNNEI. The CDR3 sequence is CAEGQGNYEQYF. In nucleotides, the CDR3 is TGTGCTGAGGGGCAGGGCAACTACGAGCAGTACTTC.

V usage is TRBV5-1 and J usage is TRBJ1-1; 10 bases agree with TRBD1. The CDR3 contains 17 residues. The J segment lost 4 bases and the V segment lost 0 bases, leaving 9 bases of the junction unmatched. Germline CDR1 SGHRS, CDR2 YFSETQ. DNA for the CDR3: TGCGCCAGCAGCTTGGAGGGACAGGGGAGTTTAATCACTGAAGCTTTCTTT. It codes for CASSLEGQGSLITEAFF.

This clonotype has just a few counts. V is TRBV6-6 and J is TRBJ2-5, with 11 bases that match TRBD2. This CDR3 comprises 16 residues. CDR1 is MNHNY and CDR2 is SVGAGI in the germline V gene (reference sequence). Germline trimming cut 6 bases from V and 2 bases from J; bases unmatched to any gene: 8. DNA for the CDR3: TGTGCCAGCAGCCCTGGGACTAGCGGCCCTCAAGAGACCCAGTACTTC. The encoded protein is CASSPGTSGPQETQYF.

In its sample, this clonotype was seen a few times. J is TRBJ2-1 and V is TRBV28; D uncertain. Germline CDR1 is MDHEN and CDR2 is SYDVKM. The V and J ends lost 6 bases and 12 bases respectively, with 12 bases between them. The CDR3 sequence is 11 residues long. The CDR3 loop is CASSTEWLQFF. CDR3 nucleotides: TGTGCCAGCAGCACGGAGTGGTTGCAGTTCTTC.

The rearrangement joins TRBV9 to TRBJ2-5; 7 bases map to TRBD2. V lost 4 bases, J lost 9 bases, and 12 bases stayed unmatched. CDR3 length: 14 residues. Germline V CDR1 and CDR2: SGDLS, YYNGEE. CDR3 nucleotide sequence: TGTGCCAGCAGCCCCCCCCGGACGGGAGGAGCCCAGTACTTC. It codes for CASSPPRTGGAQYF.

This chain joins TRBV7-2 and TRBJ2-1; D call uncertain. The CDR3 is made up of 12 amino acids. Germline CDR1 SGHTA, CDR2 FQGNSA. Between the trimmed V and J ends, which lost 0 bases and 15 bases, there was a span of 12 bases. Written as DNA, the CDR3 is TGTGCCAGCAGCTTAGCGCTTGGGCCCAGGTTCTTC. Translated: CASSLALGPRFF.

Worth noting for this clonotype: This may come from a read error, since a much larger clone is one base off. The chain carries TRBV7-2 and TRBJ2-4, with D unresolved. This CDR3 contains 16 residues. The germline CDR1 and CDR2 sequences are SGHTA and FQGNSA. Between the trimmed V and J ends, which lost 0 bases and 1 base, there was a span of 10 bases. CDR3: CASSLASGQAKNIQYF. In DNA, the CDR3 is TGTGCCAGCAGCTTAGCGAGTGGGCAGGCCAAAAACATTCAGTACTTC.

This clonotype was detected a few times. The chain joins TRBV12-3 or TRBV12-4 to TRBJ1-2, with D possibly TRBD1 on 5 matching bases. The germline V and J ends were trimmed by 2 bases and 1 base, with 11 bases remaining between them. The CDR3 totals 15 residues. The CDR3 DNA sequence: TGTGCCAGCAGTTTAACCGGGGCCGATAACTATGGCTACACCTTC. It translates to CASSLTGADNYGYTF.

The chain couples TRBV7-8 to TRBJ2-4; no definite D call. Gene TRBJ2-7 matches the end of the DNA better, so the J call may be wrong. The CDR3 runs to 13 residues. Germline V gives CDR1 SGHVS, CDR2 FQNEAQ. CDR3 residues: CASSLVGVVEQYF. CDR3 in DNA: TGTGCCAGCAGCTTAGTTGGGGTTGTCGAGCAGTACTTC.

The CDR3 coding sequence is TGCAGTGCTAGAGGCCTTACGGGGACTTCTAACTATGGCTACACCTTC. Translated: CSARGLTGTSNYGYTF. The chain has TRBV20-1 and TRBJ1-2, with D maybe TRBD1 (5 bases). Germline CDR1 is DFQATT and CDR2 is SNEGSKA (reference sequence). Deletions cut 1 base from V and 0 bases from J, with 15 bases between. The CDR3 contains 16 residues.

Comment on this clonotype: The junction differs from germline at one of its ends, possibly a read error. The chain uses TRBV20-1 and TRBJ2-1, with D possibly TRBD2 on 6 matching bases. Germline V gene lookup returns CDR1 DFQATT and CDR2 SNEGSKA (reference sequence). This CDR3 is 14 amino acids long. DNA for the CDR3: TGCAGTGTTTTAGCGGTAGGTCTCTACAATGAGCACTTCTTC. It codes for CSVLAVGLYNEHFF.

This sequence joins TRBV20-1 and TRBJ2-7; TRBD1 or TRBD2 may be the D gene (5 bases each). Per germline, CDR1 DFQATT and CDR2 SNEGSKA (reference sequence). V was trimmed by 1 base and J by 2 bases, leaving 12 bases between them. There are 14 residues in the CDR3. This chain's CDR3 is CSARVEGWAYEQYF. Written as DNA, the CDR3 is TGCAGTGCTAGAGTAGAGGGGTGGGCCTACGAGCAGTACTTC.